The clone carrying this T cell receptor beta chain was counted a few times. This CDR3 spans 15 amino acids. CDR1 is SGHDT and CDR2 is YYEEEE in the germline V gene. With 4 bases clipped from V and 5 bases from J, the junction kept 11 bases outside the gene matches. This sample is part of a study of CD8 T cells in ankylosing spondylitis. TCRdb fed the 5' RACE reads into MiXCR, producing one record per CDR3 protein. The sample has some 130,000 distinct CDR3 sequences, 6% to 8% seen once. The source is a female donor with ankylosing spondylitis or in good health (not recorded which). The source material was blood, either unsorted or a sorted T cell fraction (not recorded which). The V call is TRBV5-6, the J call TRBJ2-5; 7 bases fit TRBD2. The CDR3 spells CASSLPSSGGETQYF. CDR3 DNA: TGTGCCAGCAGCCTTCCTTCTAGCGGAGGGGAGACCCAGTACTTC.